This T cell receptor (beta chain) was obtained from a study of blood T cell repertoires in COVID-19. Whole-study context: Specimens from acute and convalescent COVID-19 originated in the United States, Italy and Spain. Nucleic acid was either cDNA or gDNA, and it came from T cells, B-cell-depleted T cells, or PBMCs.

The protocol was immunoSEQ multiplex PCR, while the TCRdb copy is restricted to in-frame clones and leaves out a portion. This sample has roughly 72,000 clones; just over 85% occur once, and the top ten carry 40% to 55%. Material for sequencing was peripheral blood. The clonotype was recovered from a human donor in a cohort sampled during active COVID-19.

The chain's CDR3 is CSALSINTQYF. DNA of the CDR3: TGCAGTGCCCTCAGTATAAATACGCAGTATTTT. The rearrangement uses TRBV20-1 and TRBJ2-3; D is unresolved. V lost 6 bases to trimming and J lost 7 bases, with 11 bases between them. From germline, CDR1 is DFQATT and CDR2 SNEGSKA (reference sequence). The CDR3 consists of 11 residues.